What follows is one TCR beta chain and its context. The trim removed 7 bases at V and 4 bases at J, leaving 9 bases unmatched. The germline V gene encodes CDR1 SNHLY and CDR2 FYNNEI. The CDR3 contains 14 residues. This table comes from immunoSEQ multiplex PCR, and its TCRdb copy is limited to in-frame clones, with some not included. The sample has 25,000 to 40,000 clones, about 85% seen once. Time point given: blood 4 weeks post-SBRT, at nephrectomy. Treatment here: 15 Gy SBRT to primary tumor, nephrectomy 4 weeks later. Clear cell pathology was present in this patient's renal cell carcinoma. This sample stems from a study of radiation and T cells in renal cell carcinoma.

The source is a man between 60 and 75 years old with renal cell carcinoma. The V call is TRBV2, the J call TRBJ1-2; 7 bases are a match to TRBD1. The sample in question was blood, obtained from a patient whose treatment included radiotherapy and nephrectomy. The CDR3 is CASTKEGASYGYTF. In nucleotides, the CDR3 is TGTGCCAGCACCAAGGAGGGGGCGAGCTATGGCTACACCTTC.